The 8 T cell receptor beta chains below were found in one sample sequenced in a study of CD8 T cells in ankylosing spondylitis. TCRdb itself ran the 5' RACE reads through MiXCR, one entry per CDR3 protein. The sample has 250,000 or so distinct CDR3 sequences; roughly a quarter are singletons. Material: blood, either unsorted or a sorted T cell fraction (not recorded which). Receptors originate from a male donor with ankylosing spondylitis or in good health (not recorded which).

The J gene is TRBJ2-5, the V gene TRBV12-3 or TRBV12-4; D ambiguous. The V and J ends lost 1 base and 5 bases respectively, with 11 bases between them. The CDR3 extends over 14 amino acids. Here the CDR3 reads CASSLGRLRETQYF. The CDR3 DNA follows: TGTGCCAGCAGTTTAGGCAGGTTAAGGGAGACCCAGTACTTC.

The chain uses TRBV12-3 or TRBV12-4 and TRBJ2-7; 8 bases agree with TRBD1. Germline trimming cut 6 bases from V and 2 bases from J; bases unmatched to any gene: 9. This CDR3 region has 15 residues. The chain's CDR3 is CASSPSDRDPYEQYF. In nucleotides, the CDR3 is TGTGCCAGCAGCCCTTCGGACAGGGACCCCTACGAGCAGTACTTC.

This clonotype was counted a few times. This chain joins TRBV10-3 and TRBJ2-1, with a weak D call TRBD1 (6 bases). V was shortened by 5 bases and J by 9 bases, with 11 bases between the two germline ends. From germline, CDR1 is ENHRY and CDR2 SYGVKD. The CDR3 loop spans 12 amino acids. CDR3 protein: CAISYTGPEQFF. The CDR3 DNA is TGTGCCATCAGTTATACAGGGCCTGAGCAGTTCTTC.

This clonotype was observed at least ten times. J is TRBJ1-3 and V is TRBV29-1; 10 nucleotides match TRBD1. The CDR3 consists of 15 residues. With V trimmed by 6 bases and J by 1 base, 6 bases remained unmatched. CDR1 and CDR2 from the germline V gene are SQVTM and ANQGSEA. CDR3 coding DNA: TGCAGCGTAGCGACAGGGGGCTCATCTGGAAACACCATATATTTT. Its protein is CSVATGGSSGNTIYF.

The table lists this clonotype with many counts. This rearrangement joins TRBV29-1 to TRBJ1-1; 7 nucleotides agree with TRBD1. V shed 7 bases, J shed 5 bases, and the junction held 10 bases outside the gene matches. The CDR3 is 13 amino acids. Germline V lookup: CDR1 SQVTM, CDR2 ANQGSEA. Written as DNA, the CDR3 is TGCAGCGGGACCGGACTGACAGGGACTGAAGCTTTCTTT. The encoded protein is CSGTGLTGTEAFF.

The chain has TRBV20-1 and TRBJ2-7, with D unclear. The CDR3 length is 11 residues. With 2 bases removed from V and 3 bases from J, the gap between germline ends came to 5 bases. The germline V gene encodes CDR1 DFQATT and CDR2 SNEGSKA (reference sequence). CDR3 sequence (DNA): TGCAGTGCTAGATGGGACTACGAGCAGTACTTC. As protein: CSARWDYEQYF.

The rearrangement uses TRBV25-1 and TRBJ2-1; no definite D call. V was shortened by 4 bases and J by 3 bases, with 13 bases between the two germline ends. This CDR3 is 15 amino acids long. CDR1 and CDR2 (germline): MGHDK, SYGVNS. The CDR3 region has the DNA TGTGCCAGCAGTGCTCTCCGTACTGACTACAATGAGCAGTTCTTC. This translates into CASSALRTDYNEQFF.

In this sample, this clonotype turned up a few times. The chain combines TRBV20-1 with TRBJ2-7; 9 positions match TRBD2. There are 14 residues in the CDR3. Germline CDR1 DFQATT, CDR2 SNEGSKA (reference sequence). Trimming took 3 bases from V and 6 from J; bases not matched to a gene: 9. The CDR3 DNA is TGCAGTGCTAGGCATAGCGGGGGTATCTCCGAGCAGTACTTC. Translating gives CSARHSGGISEQYF.